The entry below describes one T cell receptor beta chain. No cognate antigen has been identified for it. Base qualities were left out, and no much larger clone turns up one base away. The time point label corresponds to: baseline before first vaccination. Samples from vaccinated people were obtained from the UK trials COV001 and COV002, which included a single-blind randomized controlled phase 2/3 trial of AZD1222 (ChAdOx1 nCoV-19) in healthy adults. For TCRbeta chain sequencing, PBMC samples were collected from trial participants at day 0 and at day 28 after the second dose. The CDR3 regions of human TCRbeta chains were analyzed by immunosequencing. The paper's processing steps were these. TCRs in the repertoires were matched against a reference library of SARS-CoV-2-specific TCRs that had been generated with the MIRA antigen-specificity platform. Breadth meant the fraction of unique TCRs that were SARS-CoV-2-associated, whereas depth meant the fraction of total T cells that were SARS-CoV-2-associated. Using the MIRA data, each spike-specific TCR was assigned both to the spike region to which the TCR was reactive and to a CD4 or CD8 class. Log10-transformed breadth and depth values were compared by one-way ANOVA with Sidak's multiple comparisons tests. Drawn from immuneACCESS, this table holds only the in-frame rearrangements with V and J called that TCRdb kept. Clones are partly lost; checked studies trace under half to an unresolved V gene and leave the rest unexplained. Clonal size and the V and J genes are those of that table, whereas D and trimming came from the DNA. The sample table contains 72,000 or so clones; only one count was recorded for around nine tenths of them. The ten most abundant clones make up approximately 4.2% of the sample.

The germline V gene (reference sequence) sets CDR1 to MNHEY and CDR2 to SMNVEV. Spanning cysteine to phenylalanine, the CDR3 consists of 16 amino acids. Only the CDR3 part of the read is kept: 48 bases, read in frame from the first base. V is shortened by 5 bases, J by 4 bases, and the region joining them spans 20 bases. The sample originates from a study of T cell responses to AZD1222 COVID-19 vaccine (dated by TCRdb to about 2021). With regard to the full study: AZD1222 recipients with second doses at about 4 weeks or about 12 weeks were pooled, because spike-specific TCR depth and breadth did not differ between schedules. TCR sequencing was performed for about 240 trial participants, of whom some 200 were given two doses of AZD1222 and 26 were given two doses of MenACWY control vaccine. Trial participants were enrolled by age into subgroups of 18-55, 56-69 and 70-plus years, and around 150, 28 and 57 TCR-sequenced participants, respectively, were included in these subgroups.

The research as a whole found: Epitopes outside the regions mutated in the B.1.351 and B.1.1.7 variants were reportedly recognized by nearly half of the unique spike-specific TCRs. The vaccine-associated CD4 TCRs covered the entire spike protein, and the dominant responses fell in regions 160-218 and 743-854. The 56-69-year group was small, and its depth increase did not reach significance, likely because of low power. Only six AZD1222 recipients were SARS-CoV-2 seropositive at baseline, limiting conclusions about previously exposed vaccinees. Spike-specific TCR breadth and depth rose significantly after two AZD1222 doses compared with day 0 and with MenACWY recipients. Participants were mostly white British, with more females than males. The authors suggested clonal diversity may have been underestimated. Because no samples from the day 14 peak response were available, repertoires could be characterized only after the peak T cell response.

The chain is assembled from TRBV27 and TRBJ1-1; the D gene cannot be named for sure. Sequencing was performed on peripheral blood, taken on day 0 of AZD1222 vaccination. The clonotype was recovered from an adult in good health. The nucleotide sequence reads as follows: TGTGCCAGCAGTCCATACGAGAAACATCGGGCCACTGAAGCTTTCTTT. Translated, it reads CASSPYEKHRATEAFF.